The 2 T cell receptor beta chains below were found in one sample sequenced in a study of shared clonotypes between healthy human individuals. TCRdb's copy holds only in-frame clones and misses some; the assay was immunoSEQ multiplex PCR. This table holds 450,000 to 500,000 clones, approximately 81% found once. Sequenced sample: PBMCs. The receptor set was obtained from a woman aged 35 to 49 in good health. Some clones in this sample may be carry-over from other donors' samples.

The rearrangement links TRBV5-6 to TRBJ2-5, with 10 bases identical to TRBD2. V was clipped by 1 base and J by 0 bases; unmatched bases: 9. In germline, CDR1 is SGHDT, CDR2 YYEEEE. The CDR3 consists of 18 residues. The CDR3 sequence: CASSLLLAGALYQETQYF. DNA of the CDR3: TGTGCCAGCAGCTTGTTGCTAGCGGGAGCCCTGTACCAAGAGACCCAGTACTTC.

Of note for this clone: It is likely a read error: a sequence one base away is far more abundant. Other DNA sequences in this sample translate to the same CDR3. The CDR3 loop reads CASSNTGREETQYF. The CDR3 nucleotides are TGTGCCAGCAGCAATACAGGGAGAGAGGAGACCCAGTACTTC. The chain recombines TRBV2 with TRBJ2-5, with a tentative D call TRBD1 (6 bases). Trimming took off 6 bases at V and 5 bases at J, with 16 bases between the two ends. The CDR3 totals 14 residues. Germline V gene sequence: CDR1 SNHLY, CDR2 FYNNEI.